A selection of T cell receptor beta chains follows, all from one sample in a study of human T cells and chemical hapten exposure. A single record per CDR3 protein comes from TCRdb applying MiXCR to the RACE reads. The sample shows 65,000 to 80,000 distinct CDR3 sequences, over 9% of them seen only once. The source material was whole blood, sampled in connection with sensitization to the hapten diphenylcyclopropenone (DPC). These receptor sequences come from a woman aged 50 to 60 with alopecia areata. Some clones in this sample may be carry-over from other donors' samples. CDR3s include the opening cysteine and the closing phenylalanine or tryptophan. The D gene is left open where the match is weak. For some rows the clone size is stated as once, few or many, or as a class when expanded; others skip it.

d_call clone_size j_call v_call cdr3_nt cdr3_aa
TRBD2 NA TRBJ2-2 TRBV7-7 TGTGCTAGCAGCTTCGGACTAGCGGGCACCGGGGAGCTGTTTTTT CASSFGLAGTGELFF
NA NA TRBJ2-1 TRBV5-1 TGCGCCAGCAGCTTGGAGGCCCGGAGCAATGAGCAGTTCTTC CASSLEARSNEQFF
TRBD2 many TRBJ2-1 TRBV3-1 TGTGCCAGCAACAGAGGGGCCGGGACTAGCAGATACAATGAGCAGTTCTTC CASNRGAGTSRYNEQFF
NA few TRBJ2-7 TRBV5-1 TGCGCCAGCAGGGAGGGGGGCGGATTATACGAGCAGTACTTC CASREGGGLYEQYF
NA few TRBJ2-4 TRBV18 TGTGCCAGCTCACCTTTAGACGGGAGAGAAAACATTCAGTACTTC CASSPLDGRENIQYF
TRBD1 NA TRBJ2-7 TRBV19 TGTGCCAGCGCCGGGACAGGGACCTACGAGCAGTACTTC CASAGTGTYEQYF
NA many TRBJ1-6 TRBV20-1 TGCAGTGCTAGAGATTCGGCAGGGCAATCACCCCTCCACTTT CSARDSAGQSPLHF
NA NA TRBJ1-5 TRBV27 TGTGCCAGCAGCCCCGGTTATAGCAATCAGCCCCAGCATTTT CASSPGYSNQPQHF
NA few TRBJ1-5 TRBV15 TGTGCCACCAGCAGCGGGATCACCCAGCATTTT CATSSGITQHF
NA many TRBJ1-1 TRBV6-2/TRBV6-3 TGTGCCAGCAGACCGCTAGCAGGGAACACTGAAGCTTTCTTT CASRPLAGNTEAFF
NA NA TRBJ2-4 TRBV19 TGTGCCAGTACCCCCTACCCCGGGACGGGAGCCAAAAACATTCAGTACTTC CASTPYPGTGAKNIQYF
NA many TRBJ2-3 TRBV7-8 TGTGCCAGCAGCTTAGTGGTCAGGGGCACAGATACGCAGTATTTT CASSLVVRGTDTQYF
TRBD2 few TRBJ2-7 TRBV11-3 TGTGCCAGCAGCATCCATTCCGGGACTACCTACGAGCAGTACTTC CASSIHSGTTYEQYF
TRBD2 few TRBJ2-1 TRBV5-4 TGTGCCAGCAGCCCCCGACTAGCGGAGACCTACAATGAGCAGTTCTTC CASSPRLAETYNEQFF
NA NA TRBJ1-2 TRBV12-3/TRBV12-4 TGTGCCAGCAGTAATATTCGGGGTCACTATGGCTACACCTTC CASSNIRGHYGYTF
NA NA TRBJ2-4 TRBV19 TGTGCCTTTGAAGGGGACGAATGGATAGCCAAAAACATTCAGTACTTC CAFEGDEWIAKNIQYF
NA NA TRBJ1-1 TRBV28 TGTGCCAGCAGTAGTCCCGGGACATTGAACACTGAAGCTTTCTTT CASSSPGTLNTEAFF
TRBD2 few TRBJ2-3 TRBV29-1 TGCAGCGGTGGGGTGCCGGGAGGAACAGATACGCAGTATTTT CSGGVPGGTDTQYF
TRBD1 NA TRBJ1-2 TRBV6-5 TGTGCCAGCAGTTACGTTGGGACAGCCCTTAACTATGGCTACACCTTC CASSYVGTALNYGYTF
TRBD1 many TRBJ1-1 TRBV6-5 TGTGCCAGCAGAAGACAGGGGGTCGCTTTCTTT CASRRQGVAFF
NA NA TRBJ2-6 TRBV6-2/TRBV6-3 TGTGCCAGCAGTTCACCCAGGGACTCTGGGGCCAACGTCCTGACTTTC CASSSPRDSGANVLTF
NA few TRBJ2-1 TRBV5-5 TGTGCCAGCAGCTTGCACCATATATCTCCTAATGAGCAGTTCTTC CASSLHHISPNEQFF
NA few TRBJ1-6 TRBV20-1 TGCAGTGCTAGAGCGGCCCCAGGATTGGATTCACCCCTCCACTTT CSARAAPGLDSPLHF
NA many TRBJ2-7 TRBV29-1 TGCAGCGTTGAAGGGGAAACAGGGAAACGGTACGAGCAGTACTTC CSVEGETGKRYEQYF
NA NA TRBJ2-5 TRBV29-1 TGCAGCGTTTCCGGACGTTTATCCGGGGGGACCCAGTACTTC CSVSGRLSGGTQYF
NA NA TRBJ2-3 TRBV5-4 TGTGCCAGCAGCTTGGCAGGTTATACGCAGTATTTT CASSLAGYTQYF
TRBD1 few TRBJ2-2 TRBV7-8 TGTGCCAGCAGCTTAGCCTTGACAGGGCCCGCTGGGGAGCTGTTTTTT CASSLALTGPAGELFF
NA NA TRBJ2-7 TRBV5-3 TGTGCCAGAAGCTTTGCCGGGACCCGGCGGCGTGAGCAGTACTTC CARSFAGTRRREQYF
TRBD1 many TRBJ2-3 TRBV11-2 TGTGCCAGCAGCCCGGGACAGGGGAAATATTTT CASSPGQGKYF